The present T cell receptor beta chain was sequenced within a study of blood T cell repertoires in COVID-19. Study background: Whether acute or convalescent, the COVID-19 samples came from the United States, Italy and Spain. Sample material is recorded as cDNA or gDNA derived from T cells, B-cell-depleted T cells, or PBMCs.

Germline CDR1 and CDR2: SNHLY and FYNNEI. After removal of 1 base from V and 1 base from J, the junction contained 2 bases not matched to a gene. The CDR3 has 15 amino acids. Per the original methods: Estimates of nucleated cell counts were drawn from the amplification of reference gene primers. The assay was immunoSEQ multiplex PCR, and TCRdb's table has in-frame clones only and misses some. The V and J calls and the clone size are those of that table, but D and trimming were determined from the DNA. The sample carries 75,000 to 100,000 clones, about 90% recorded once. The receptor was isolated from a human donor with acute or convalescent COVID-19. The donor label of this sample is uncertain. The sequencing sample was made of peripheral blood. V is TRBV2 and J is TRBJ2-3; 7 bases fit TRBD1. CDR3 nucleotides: TGTGCCAGCAGTGAAGGGACAGGAGGCACAGATACGCAGTATTTT. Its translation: CASSEGTGGTDTQYF.